This TCR beta chain was captured by sequencing in a study of blood T cell repertoires in COVID-19. Cohorts were based on clinical histories the participants reported. Under the authors' procedure: Cell counts per sample came from amplifying reference gene primers. TCRdb keeps only in-frame clones here, not all; method: immunoSEQ multiplex PCR. V and J calls and clone size follow that table, whereas D and trimming were derived from the DNA. This table has 200,000 to 300,000 clones, roughly 85% appearing once. This clone was seen a handful of times. Sequencing was carried out using PBMCs or T cells enriched from blood (not recorded which). The sequence was collected from a woman aged 45-60 years with acute COVID-19.

The CDR3 sequence: CASSYGTGGAYEQYF. CDR3 sequence (DNA): TGTGCCAGCAGTTACGGGACAGGGGGCGCCTACGAGCAGTACTTC. The J gene is TRBJ2-7, the V gene TRBV6-5; 12 bases fit TRBD1. This CDR3 is built from 15 residues. Germline CDR1 reads MNHEY; CDR2 reads SVGAGI. V was pared by 2 bases and J by 2 bases, with 1 base of the junction left unmatched.